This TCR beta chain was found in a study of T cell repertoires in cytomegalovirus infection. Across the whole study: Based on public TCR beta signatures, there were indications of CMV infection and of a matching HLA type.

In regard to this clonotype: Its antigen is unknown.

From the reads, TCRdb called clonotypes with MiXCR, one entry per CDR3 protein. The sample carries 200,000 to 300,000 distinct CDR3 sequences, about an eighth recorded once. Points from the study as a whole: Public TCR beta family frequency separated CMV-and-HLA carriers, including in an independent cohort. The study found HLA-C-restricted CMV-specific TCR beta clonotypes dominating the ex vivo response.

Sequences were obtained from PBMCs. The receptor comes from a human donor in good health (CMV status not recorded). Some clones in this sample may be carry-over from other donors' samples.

The CDR3 sequence: CASSQDPGARDEQFF. The CDR3 region has the DNA TGCGCCAGCAGCCAAGATCCGGGGGCTAGGGATGAGCAGTTCTTC. The chain combines TRBV4-1 with TRBJ2-1; D might be TRBD1 or TRBD2, each matching 6 bases. Trimming took off 0 bases at V and 8 bases at J, with 14 bases between the two ends. The germline gives CDR1 MGHRA, CDR2 YSYEKL. The CDR3 totals 15 residues.